The text below deals with one TCR beta chain. Its antigen target is currently unknown. Base quality data are lacking; no much larger clone is found one base away. TCRdb names Illumina HiSeq 1500 as the instrument used. TCRdb reprocessed the public reads (quality trimming at Q25 with fastp, clone calling with MiXCR) and kept in-frame beta chains. Rows with one shared CDR3 protein collapse into an entry with the most common genes and DNA. The sample table shows 350,000 to 550,000 distinct CDR3 sequences, and 31% are seen once. The ten largest clones add up to about an eighth of the sample. This sample is part of a study of T cell repertoires in cytomegalovirus infection (dated by TCRdb to about 2019). A note on the overall study: Donor HLA type was relevant to the analysis, as public TCR beta signatures indicated carriage of CMV infection together with the matching HLA type.

Summary of the overall study and its limitations: Carriers of CMV infection plus the relevant HLA type were discriminated by the cumulative frequency of public TCR beta family members in the study cohort and in an independent roughly 370-donor cohort. The ex vivo response was dominated by HLA-C-restricted CMV-specific TCR beta clonotypes, which also provided the single most frequent clonotype in two of eight donors.

According to the germline V gene, CDR1 reads SGHDN and CDR2 reads FVKESK. Trimmed from V: 4 bases; trimmed from J: 13 bases; junction bases lacking a gene match: 5. The CDR3 spans 13 residues, from the cysteine through the phenylalanine. The entry retains the CDR3 DNA only, 39 bases that are in frame from base 1. The receptor was isolated from a human donor in good health (CMV status not recorded). Some clones in this sample may be carry-over from other donors' samples. The sample was PBMCs. The sequence is built from TRBV14 and TRBJ2-1; TRBD2 fits 12 bases in the junction. CDR3 reads: CASSLRTSGDQFF. The bases are TGTGCCAGCAGCCTCCGGACTAGCGGGGATCAGTTCTTC.